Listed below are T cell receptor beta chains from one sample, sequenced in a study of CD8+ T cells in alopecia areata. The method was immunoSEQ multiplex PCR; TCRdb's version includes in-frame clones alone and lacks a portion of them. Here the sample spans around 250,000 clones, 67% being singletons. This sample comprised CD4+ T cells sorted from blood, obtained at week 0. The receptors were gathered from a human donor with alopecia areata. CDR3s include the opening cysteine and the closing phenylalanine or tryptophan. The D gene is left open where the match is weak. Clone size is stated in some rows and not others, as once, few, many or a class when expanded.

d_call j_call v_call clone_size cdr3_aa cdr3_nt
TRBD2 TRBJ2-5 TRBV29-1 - CSVSGEETQYF TGCAGCGTTAGCGGGGAGGAGACCCAGTACTTC
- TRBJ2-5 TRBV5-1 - CASSPEYQETQYF TGCGCCAGCAGTCCTGAGTACCAAGAGACCCAGTACTTC
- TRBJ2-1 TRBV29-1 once CSSRGEYSYNEQFF TGCAGCTCCCGAGGGGAATACTCCTACAATGAGCAGTTCTTC
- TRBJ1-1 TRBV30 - CAWTPRAAEAFF TGTGCCTGGACTCCCAGGGCAGCTGAAGCTTTCTTT
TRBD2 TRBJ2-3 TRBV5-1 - CASSLGLAGTDTQYF TGCGCCAGCAGCTTGGGCCTAGCGGGCACAGATACGCAGTATTTT
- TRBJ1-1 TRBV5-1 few CASSPGAGETEAFF TGCGCCAGCAGCCCGGGGGCAGGAGAGACTGAAGCTTTCTTT
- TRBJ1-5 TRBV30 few CAWAPGGFDQPQHF TGTGCCTGGGCCCCGGGGGGATTCGATCAGCCCCAGCATTTT
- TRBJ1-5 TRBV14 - CASSQWGGQPQHF TGTGCCAGCAGCCAATGGGGGGGTCAGCCCCAGCATTTT
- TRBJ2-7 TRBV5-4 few CASSPQGFYEQYF TGTGCCAGCAGCCCTCAGGGTTTCTACGAGCAGTACTTC
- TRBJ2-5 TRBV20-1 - CSAERGRPQYF TGCAGTGCAGAACGGGGGCGGCCCCAGTACTTC
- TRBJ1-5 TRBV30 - CAWSRDNDQPQHF TGTGCCTGGAGTCGGGACAACGATCAGCCCCAGCATTTT
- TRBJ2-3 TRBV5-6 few CASSLGRTDTQYF TGTGCCAGCAGCTTAGGACGCACAGATACGCAGTATTTT
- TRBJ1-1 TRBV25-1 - CASSGLADTEAFF TGTGCCAGCAGCGGGCTGGCGGACACTGAAGCTTTCTTT
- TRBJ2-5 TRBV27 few CASSLSGYQETQYF TGTGCCAGCAGTTTATCAGGGTACCAAGAGACCCAGTACTTC
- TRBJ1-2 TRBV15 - CATSRDYRVMDYGYTF TGTGCCACCAGCAGAGATTACAGGGTTATGGACTATGGCTACACCTTC
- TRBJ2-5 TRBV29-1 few CSVASSGGETQYF TGCAGCGTTGCGTCTTCCGGGGGTGAGACCCAGTACTTC
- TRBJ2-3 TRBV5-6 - CASSLGESTQYF TGTGCCAGCAGCTTGGGGGAATCCACGCAGTATTTT
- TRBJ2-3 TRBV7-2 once CASRVQGYTDTQYF TGTGCCTCCAGAGTACAGGGTTACACAGATACGCAGTATTTT
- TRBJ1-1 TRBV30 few CAWRGAGEAFF TGTGCCTGGAGGGGGGCGGGTGAAGCTTTCTTT
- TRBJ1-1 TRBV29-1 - CSTVEDNRDMNTEAFF TGCAGCACAGTAGAGGACAACAGGGATATGAACACTGAAGCTTTCTTT
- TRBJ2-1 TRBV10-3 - CAISETGQGPFF TGTGCCATCAGCGAGACTGGACAAGGCCCGTTCTTC
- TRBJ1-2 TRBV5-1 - CASSLSQGLRAYGYTF TGCGCCAGCAGCTTGAGCCAGGGGTTACGGGCGTATGGCTACACCTTC
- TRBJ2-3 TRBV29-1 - CSVEYRVGGDTQYF TGCAGCGTTGAATACCGGGTCGGGGGAGATACGCAGTATTTT
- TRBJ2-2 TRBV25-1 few CASSANRAQTGELFF TGTGCCAGCAGCGCCAACCGGGCCCAAACCGGGGAGCTGTTTTTT
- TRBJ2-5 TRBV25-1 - CASSEYRQYQETQYF TGTGCCAGCAGTGAATATCGGCAGTATCAAGAGACCCAGTACTTC
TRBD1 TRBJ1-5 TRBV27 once CASSSGTGWARPQHF TGTGCCAGCAGTTCGGGGACAGGATGGGCTAGGCCCCAGCATTTT
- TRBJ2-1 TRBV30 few CAWSPNGVYNEQFF TGTGCCTGGAGCCCTAACGGGGTCTACAATGAGCAGTTCTTC